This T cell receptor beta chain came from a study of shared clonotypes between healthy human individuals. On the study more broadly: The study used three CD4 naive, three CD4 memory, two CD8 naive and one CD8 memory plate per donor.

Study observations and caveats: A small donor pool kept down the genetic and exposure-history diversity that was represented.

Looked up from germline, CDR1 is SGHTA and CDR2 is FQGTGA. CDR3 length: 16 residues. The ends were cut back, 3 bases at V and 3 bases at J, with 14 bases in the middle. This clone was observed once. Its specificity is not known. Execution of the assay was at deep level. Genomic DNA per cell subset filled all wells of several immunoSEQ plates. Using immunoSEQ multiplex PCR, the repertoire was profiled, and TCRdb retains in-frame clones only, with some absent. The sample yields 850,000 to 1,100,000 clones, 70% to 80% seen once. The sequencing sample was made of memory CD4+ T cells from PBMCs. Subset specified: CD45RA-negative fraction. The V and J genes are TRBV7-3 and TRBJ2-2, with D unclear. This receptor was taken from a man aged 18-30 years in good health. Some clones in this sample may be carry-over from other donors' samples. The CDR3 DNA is TGTGCCAGCAGCTTGACATCCCGTCGAGACACCGGGGAGCTGTTTTTT. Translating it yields CASSLTSRRDTGELFF. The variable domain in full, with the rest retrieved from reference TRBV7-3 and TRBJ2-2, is GAGVSQTPSNKVTEKGKYVELRCDPISGHTALYWYRQSLGQGPEFLIYFQGTGAADDSGLPNDRFFAVRPEGSVSTLKIQRTERGDSAVYLCASSLTSRRDTGELFFGEGSRLTVL.